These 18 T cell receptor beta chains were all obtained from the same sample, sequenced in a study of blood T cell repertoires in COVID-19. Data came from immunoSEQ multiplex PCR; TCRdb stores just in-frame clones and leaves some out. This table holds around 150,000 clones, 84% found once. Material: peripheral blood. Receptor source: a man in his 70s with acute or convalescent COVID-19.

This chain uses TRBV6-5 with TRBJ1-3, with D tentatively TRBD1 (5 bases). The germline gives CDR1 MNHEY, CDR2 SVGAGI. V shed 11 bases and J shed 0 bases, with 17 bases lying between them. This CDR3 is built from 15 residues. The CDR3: CAASGGYDSGNTIYF. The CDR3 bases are TGTGCCGCCTCCGGGGGGTACGACTCTGGAAACACCATATATTTT.

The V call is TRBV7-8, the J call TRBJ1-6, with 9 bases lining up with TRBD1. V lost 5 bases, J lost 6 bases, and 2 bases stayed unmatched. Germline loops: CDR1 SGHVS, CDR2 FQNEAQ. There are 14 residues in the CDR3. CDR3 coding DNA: TGTGCCAGCAGCGTGGACAGGGGTAATTCACCCCTCCACTTT. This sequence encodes CASSVDRGNSPLHF.

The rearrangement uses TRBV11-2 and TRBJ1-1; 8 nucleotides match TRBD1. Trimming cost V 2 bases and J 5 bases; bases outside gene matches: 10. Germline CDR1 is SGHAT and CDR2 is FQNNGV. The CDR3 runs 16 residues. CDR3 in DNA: TGTGCCAGCAGCTTAACAGGGGGGCTTGCGGGTACTGAAGCTTTCTTT. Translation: CASSLTGGLAGTEAFF. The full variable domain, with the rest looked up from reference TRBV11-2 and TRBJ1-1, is EAGVAQSPRYKIIEKRQSVAFWCNPISGHATLYWYQQILGQGPKLLIQFQNNGVVDDSQLPKDRFSAERLKGVDSTLKIQPAKLEDSAVYLCASSLTGGLAGTEAFFGQGTRLTVV.

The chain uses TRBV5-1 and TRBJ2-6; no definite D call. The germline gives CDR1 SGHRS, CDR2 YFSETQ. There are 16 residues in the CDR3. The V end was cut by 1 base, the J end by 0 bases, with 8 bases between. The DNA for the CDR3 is TGCGCCAGCAGCTTGACCGGGTCCTCTGGGGCCAACGTCCTGACTTTC. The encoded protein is CASSLTGSSGANVLTF.

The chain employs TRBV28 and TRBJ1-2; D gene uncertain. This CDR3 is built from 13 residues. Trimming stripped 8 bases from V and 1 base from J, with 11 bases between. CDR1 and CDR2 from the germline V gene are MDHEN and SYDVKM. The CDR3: CASQASLNYGYTF. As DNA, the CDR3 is TGTGCCAGCCAGGCCAGCCTTAACTATGGCTACACCTTC.

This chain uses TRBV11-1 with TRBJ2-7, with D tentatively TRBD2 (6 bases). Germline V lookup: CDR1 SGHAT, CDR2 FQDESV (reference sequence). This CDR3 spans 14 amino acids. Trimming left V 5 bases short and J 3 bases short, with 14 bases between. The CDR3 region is CASSPGLQNYEQYF. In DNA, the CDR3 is TGTGCCAGCAGCCCGGGACTGCAAAACTACGAGCAGTACTTC.

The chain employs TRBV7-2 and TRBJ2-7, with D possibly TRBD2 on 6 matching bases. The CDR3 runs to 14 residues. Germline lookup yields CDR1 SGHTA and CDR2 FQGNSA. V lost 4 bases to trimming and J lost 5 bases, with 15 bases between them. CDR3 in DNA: TGTGCCAGCAGCTCTCCCGGAGGGTCGAACGAGCAGTACTTC. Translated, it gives CASSSPGGSNEQYF.

CDR3 sequence (DNA): TGTGCCAGCAGCTTAGCGAGGGCGGGAGAGGGCACAGATACGCAGTATTTT. This codes for CASSLARAGEGTDTQYF. The chain uses TRBV7-9 and TRBJ2-3, with 7 bases aligning to TRBD2. The CDR3 totals 17 residues. V shed 0 bases, J shed 1 base, and the junction held 7 bases outside the gene matches. CDR1 and CDR2 (germline): SEHNR, FQNEAQ (reference sequence).

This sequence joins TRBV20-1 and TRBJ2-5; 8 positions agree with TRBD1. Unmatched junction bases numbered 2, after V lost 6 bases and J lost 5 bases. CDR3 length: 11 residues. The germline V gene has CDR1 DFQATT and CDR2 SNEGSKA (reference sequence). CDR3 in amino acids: CSARGPETQYF. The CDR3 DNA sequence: TGCAGTGCCAGGGGGCCGGAGACCCAGTACTTC.

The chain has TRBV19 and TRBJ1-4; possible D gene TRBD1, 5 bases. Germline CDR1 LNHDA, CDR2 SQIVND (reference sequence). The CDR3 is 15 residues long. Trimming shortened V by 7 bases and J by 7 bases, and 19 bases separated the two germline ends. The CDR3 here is CASTPRVGGGEKLFF. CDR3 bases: TGTGCCAGTACCCCGAGGGTCGGGGGGGGTGAAAAACTGTTTTTT.

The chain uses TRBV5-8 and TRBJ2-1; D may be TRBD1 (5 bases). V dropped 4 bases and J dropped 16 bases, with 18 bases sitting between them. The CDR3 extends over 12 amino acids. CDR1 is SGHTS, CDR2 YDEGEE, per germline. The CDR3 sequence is CASSPRQWGYFF. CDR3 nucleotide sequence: TGTGCCAGCAGCCCGCGACAGTGGGGATACTTCTTC. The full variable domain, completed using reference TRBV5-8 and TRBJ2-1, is EAGVTQSPTHLIKTRGQQATLRCSPISGHTSVYWYQQALGLGLQFLLWYDEGEERNRGNFPPRFSGRQFPNYSSELNVNALELEDSALYLCASSPRQWGYFFGPGTRLTVL.

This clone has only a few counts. CDR3 sequence: CASSLYPSGGTNTGELFF. The CDR3 DNA reads TGCGCCAGCAGCTTGTACCCTAGCGGGGGCACGAACACCGGGGAGCTGTTTTTT. J is TRBJ2-2 and V is TRBV5-1, with 10 bases that match TRBD2. The CDR3 extends over 18 amino acids. Losses at the gene ends were 1 base for V and 0 bases for J; bases not matched to a gene: 6. In germline, CDR1 is SGHRS, CDR2 YFSETQ.

For the CDR3, the DNA is TGTGCCACGACAGACAGGACAGGGTATGAAAAACTGTTTTTT. Its translation is CATTDRTGYEKLFF. V usage is TRBV19 and J usage is TRBJ1-4; 8 bases line up with TRBD1. The CDR3 covers 14 residues. Looked up from germline, CDR1 is LNHDA and CDR2 is SQIVND (reference sequence). Germline trimming cut 10 bases from V and 6 bases from J; bases unmatched to any gene: 10.

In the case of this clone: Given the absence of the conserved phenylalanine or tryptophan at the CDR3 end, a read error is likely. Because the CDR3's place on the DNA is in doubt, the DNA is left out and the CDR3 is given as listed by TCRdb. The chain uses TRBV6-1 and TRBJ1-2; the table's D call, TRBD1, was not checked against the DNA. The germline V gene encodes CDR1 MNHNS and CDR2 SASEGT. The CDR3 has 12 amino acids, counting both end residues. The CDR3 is CASSEGTWTAHV.

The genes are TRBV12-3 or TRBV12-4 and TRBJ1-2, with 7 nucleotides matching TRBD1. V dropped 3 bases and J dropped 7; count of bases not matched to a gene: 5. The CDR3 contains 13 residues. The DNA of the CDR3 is TGTGCCAGCAGTTTTAACAGGGGAAGTGGCTACACCTTC. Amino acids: CASSFNRGSGYTF.

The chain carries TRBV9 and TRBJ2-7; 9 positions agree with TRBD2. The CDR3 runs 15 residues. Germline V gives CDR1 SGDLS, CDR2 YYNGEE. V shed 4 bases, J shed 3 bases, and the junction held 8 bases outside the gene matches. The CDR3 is CASSLGSGSLYEQYF. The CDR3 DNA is TGTGCCAGCAGCTTGGGTAGCGGGAGTCTCTACGAGCAGTACTTC.

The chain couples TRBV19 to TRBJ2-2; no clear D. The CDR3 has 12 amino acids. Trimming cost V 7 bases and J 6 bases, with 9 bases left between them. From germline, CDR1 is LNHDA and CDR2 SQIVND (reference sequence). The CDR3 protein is CASTLRPGELFF. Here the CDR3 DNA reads TGTGCCAGTACCCTGAGGCCCGGGGAGCTGTTTTTT.

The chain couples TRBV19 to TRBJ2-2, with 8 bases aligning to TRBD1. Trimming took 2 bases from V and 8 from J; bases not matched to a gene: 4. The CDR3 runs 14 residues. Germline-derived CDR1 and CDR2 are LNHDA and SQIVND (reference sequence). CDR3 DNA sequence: TGTGCCAGTAGTATACAGGGGGCCCCTGGGGAGCTGTTTTTT. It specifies CASSIQGAPGELFF.